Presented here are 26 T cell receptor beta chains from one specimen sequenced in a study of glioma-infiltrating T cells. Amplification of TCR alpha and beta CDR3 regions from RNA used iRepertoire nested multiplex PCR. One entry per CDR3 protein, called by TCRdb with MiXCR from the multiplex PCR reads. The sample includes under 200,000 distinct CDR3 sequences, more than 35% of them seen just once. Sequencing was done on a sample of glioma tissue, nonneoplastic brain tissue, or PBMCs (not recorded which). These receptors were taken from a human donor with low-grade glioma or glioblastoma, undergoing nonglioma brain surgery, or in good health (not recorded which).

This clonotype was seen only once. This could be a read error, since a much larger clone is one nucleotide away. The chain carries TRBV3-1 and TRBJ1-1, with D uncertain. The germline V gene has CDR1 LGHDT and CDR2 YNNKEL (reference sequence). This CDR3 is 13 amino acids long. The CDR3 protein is CASSTVLATEDFF. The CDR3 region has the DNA TGTGCCAGCAGTACGGTTCTGGCCACTGAAGATTTCTTT.

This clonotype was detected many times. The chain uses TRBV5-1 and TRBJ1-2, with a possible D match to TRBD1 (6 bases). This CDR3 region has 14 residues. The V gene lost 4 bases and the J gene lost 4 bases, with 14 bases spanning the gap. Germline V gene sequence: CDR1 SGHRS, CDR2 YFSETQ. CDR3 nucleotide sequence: TGCGCCAGCAGCCTGGGGCAGGGGAGCTATGGCTACACCTTC. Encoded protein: CASSLGQGSYGYTF.

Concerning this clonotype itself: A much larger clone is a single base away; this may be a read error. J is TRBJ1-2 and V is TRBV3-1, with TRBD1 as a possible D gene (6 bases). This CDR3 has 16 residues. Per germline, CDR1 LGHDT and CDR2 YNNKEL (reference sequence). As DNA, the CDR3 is TGTGCCAGCGGCCAAGATTACCGGACAGATAACTATGGCTACACCTTC. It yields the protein CASGQDYRTDNYGYTF.

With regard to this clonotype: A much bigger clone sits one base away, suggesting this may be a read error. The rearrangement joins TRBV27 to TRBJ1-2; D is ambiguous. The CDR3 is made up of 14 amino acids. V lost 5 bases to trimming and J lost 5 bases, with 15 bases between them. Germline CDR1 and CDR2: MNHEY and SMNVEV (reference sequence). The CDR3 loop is CASSNGRSGYGYTF. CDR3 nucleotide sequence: TGTGCCAGCAGTAACGGACGGAGTGGATATGGCTACACCTTC.

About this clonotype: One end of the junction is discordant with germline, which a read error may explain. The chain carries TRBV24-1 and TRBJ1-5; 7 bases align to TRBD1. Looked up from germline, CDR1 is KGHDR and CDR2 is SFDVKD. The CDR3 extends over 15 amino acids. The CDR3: CATSDSRTTGQHQHF. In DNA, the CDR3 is TGTGCCACCAGTGATTCCCGTACTACGGGACAGCACCAGCATTTT.

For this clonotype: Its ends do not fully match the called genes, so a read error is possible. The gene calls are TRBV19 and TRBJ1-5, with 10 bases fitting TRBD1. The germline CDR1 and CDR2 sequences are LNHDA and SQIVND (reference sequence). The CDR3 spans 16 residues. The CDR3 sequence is CDTGQGVMWSNQPKHF. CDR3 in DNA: TGTGACACTGGACAGGGGGTTATGTGGAGCAATCAGCCCAAGCATTTT.

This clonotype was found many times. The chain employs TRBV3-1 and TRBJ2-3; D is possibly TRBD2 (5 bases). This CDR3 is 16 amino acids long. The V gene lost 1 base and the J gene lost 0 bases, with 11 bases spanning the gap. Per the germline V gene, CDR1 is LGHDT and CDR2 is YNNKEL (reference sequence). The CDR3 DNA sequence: TGTGCCAGCAGCCAAGGGAGCGGCTTCAGCACAGATACGCAGTATTTT. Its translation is CASSQGSGFSTDTQYF.

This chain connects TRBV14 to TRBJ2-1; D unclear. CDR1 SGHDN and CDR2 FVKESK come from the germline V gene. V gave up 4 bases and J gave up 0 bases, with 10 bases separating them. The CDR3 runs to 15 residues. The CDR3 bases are TGTGCCAGCAGCCCGGATTTTAGCTCCTACAATGAGCAGTTCTTC. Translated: CASSPDFSSYNEQFF.

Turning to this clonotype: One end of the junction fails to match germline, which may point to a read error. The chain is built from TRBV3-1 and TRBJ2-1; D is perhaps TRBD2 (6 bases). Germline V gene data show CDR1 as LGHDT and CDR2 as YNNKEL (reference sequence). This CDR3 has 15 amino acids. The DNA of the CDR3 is TGTGCCAGCAGCCCCCGGGGGAGCTCCAACAATGAGCAGTTCTTC. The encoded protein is CASSPRGSSNNEQFF.

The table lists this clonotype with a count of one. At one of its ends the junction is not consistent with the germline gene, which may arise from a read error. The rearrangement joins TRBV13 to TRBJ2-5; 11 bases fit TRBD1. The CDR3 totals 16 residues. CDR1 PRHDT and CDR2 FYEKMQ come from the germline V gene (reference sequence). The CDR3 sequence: CASSPGQGAGQGTQYF. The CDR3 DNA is TGTGCCAGCAGCCCAGGACAGGGGGCCGGGCAAGGGACCCAGTACTTC.

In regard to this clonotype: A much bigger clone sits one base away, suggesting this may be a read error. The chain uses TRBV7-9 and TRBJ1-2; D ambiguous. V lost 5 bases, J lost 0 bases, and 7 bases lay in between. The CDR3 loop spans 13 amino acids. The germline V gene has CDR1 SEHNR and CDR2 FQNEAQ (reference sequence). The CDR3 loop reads CASSIGTNYGYTF. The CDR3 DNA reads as TGTGCCAGCAGCATAGGTACTAACTATGGCTACACCTTC.

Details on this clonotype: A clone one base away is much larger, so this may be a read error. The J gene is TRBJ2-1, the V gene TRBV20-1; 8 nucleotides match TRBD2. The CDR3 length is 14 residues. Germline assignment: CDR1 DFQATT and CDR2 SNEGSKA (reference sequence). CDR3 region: CSDRELAEYNEQFF. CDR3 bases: TGCAGTGATAGAGAACTAGCGGAGTACAATGAGCAGTTCTTC.

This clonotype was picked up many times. CDR3 sequence reads: CSARDRVAGDYNEQFF. The DNA for the CDR3 is TGCAGTGCTAGAGATCGGGTAGCGGGAGATTACAATGAGCAGTTCTTC. The chain is built from TRBV20-1 and TRBJ2-1, with 9 nucleotides matching TRBD2. Germline V gene data show CDR1 as DFQATT and CDR2 as SNEGSKA (reference sequence). Trimming cost V 0 bases and J 4 bases; bases outside gene matches: 7. The CDR3 consists of 16 residues.

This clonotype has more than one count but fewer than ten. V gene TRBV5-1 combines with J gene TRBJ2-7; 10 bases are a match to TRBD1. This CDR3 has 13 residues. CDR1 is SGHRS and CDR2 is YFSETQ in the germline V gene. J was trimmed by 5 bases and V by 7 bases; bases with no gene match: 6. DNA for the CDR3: TGCGCCAGCGGTAGGACAGGGGGAAACGAGCAGTACTTC. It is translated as CASGRTGGNEQYF.

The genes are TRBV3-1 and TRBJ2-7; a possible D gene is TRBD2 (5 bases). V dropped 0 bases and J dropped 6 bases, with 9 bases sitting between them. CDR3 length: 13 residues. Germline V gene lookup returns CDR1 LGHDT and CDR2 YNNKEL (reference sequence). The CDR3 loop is CASSQEPGVEQYF. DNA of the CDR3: TGTGCCAGCAGCCAAGAACCCGGGGTCGAGCAGTACTTC.

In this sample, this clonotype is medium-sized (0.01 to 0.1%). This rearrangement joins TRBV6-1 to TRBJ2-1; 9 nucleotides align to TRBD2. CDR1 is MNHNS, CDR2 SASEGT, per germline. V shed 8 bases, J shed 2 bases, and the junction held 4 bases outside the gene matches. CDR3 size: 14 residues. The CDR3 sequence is CASLSGGPYNEQFF. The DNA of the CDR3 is TGTGCCAGCCTTAGCGGGGGTCCCTACAATGAGCAGTTCTTC.

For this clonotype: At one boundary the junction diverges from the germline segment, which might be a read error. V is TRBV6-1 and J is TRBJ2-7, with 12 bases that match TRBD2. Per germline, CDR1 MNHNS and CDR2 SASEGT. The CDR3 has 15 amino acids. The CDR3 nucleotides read TGTGCCAGCACCCCGACTAGCGGGAGCTCCTACGAGCATTACTTC. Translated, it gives CASTPTSGSSYEHYF.

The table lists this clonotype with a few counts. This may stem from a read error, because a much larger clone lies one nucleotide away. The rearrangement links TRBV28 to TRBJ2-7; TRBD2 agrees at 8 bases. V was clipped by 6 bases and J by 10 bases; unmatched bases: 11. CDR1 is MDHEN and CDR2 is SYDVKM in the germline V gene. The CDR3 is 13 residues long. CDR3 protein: CASRTLLAGPQYF. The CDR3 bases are TGTGCCAGCAGAACACTCTTAGCGGGACCCCAGTACTTC.

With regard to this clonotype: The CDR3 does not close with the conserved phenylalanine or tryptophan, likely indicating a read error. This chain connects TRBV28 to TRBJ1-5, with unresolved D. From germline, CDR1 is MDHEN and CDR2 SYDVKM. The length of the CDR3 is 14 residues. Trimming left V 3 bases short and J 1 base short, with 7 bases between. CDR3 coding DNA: TGTGCCAGCAGTTTGAGCGAGAGCAATCAGCCCCAGCATCTT. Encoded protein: CASSLSESNQPQHL.

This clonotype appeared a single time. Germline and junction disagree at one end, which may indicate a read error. Written as DNA, the CDR3 is TGTGCCAGGAGCCAAGATTCTTCGGGGCGCGGACTGTTTTTT. Protein sequence: CARSQDSSGRGLFF. The rearrangement uses TRBV3-1 and TRBJ1-4; possibly TRBD1 for D (5 bases). The CDR3 is 14 residues long. The germline gives CDR1 LGHDT, CDR2 YNNKEL (reference sequence).

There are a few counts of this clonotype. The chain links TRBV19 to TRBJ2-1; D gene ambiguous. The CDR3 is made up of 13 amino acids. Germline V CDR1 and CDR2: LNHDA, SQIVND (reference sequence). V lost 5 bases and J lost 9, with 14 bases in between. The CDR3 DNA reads TGTGCCAGTAGTCATCCGGGCCCCGGTGAGCAGTTCTTC. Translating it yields CASSHPGPGEQFF.

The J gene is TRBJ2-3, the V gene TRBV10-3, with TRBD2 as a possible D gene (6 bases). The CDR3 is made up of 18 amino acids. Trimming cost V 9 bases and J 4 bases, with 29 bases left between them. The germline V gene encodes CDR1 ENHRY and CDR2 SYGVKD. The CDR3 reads CAMNVVNDRGGSSDTQYF. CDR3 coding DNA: TGTGCCATGAATGTGGTTAATGACCGGGGAGGATCTTCAGATACGCAGTATTTT.

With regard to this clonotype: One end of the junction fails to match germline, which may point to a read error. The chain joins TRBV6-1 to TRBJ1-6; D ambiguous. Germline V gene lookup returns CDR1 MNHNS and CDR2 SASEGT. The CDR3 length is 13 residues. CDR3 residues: CASSEGPGSPLHF. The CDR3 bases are TGTGCCAGCAGTGAAGGCCCGGGTTCACCCCTACACTTT.

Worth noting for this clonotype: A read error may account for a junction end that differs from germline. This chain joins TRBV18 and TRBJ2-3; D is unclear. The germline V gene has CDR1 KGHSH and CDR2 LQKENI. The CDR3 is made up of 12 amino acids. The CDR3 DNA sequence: TGTGCGAGCTCACCAGATTGGGATACGGAGTATTTT. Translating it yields CASSPDWDTEYF. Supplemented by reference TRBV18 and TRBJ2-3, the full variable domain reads NAGVMQNPRHLVRRRGQEARLRCSPMKGHSHVYWYRQLPEEGLKFMVYLQKENIIDESGMPKERFSAEFPKEGPSILRIQQVVRGDSAAYFCASSPDWDTEYFGPGTRLTVL.

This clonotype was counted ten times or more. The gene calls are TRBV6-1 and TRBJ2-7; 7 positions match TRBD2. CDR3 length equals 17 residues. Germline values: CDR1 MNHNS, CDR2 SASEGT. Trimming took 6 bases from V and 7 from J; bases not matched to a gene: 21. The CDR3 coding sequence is TGTGCCAGCAGATCCCCAACTACGTCCCGGGGGGTTACTGAGCAGTACTTC. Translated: CASRSPTTSRGVTEQYF.

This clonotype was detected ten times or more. The CDR3 loop is CASSPPPSDQETQYF. The DNA of the CDR3 is TGTGCCAGCAGTCCACCACCTAGCGACCAAGAGACCCAGTACTTC. The chain links TRBV6-1 to TRBJ2-5; a weak D match, TRBD2 (6 bases). The germline V gene encodes CDR1 MNHNS and CDR2 SASEGT. This CDR3 has 15 residues. V was cut by 5 bases and J by 0 bases, with 13 bases left in between.